This TCR beta chain was recovered during a study of T cells after yellow fever vaccination. Study observations and caveats: Weaker, the secondary response peaked sooner, at day 5 versus 15. Abundant contaminating clonotypes from the bulk population could appear in FACS-sorted repertoires.

It was through 5'RACE template switching that TCR cDNA was made, with a universal primer site and UMIs added. MiXCR, applied by TCRdb to the 5' RACE reads, yields one record per CDR3 protein. The table lists some 390,000 distinct CDR3 sequences, 18% of them singletons, with 15% to 20% in the top ten. With respect to this clonotype: The antigen remains undetermined.

Germline V CDR1 and CDR2: KGHDR, SFDVKD. The V end was cut by 5 bases, the J end by 7 bases, with 11 bases between. CDR3 size: 13 residues. Sequenced here: PBMCs, sampled before the yellow fever booster vaccination. The TCR originated in a man younger than 35 who received the YFV17D yellow fever vaccine. The chain employs TRBV24-1 and TRBJ2-4, with D tentatively TRBD1 (5 bases). CDR3 nucleotides: TGTGCCACCAGTGGCAGGGATTTCAACATTCAGTACTTC. Its translation is CATSGRDFNIQYF.